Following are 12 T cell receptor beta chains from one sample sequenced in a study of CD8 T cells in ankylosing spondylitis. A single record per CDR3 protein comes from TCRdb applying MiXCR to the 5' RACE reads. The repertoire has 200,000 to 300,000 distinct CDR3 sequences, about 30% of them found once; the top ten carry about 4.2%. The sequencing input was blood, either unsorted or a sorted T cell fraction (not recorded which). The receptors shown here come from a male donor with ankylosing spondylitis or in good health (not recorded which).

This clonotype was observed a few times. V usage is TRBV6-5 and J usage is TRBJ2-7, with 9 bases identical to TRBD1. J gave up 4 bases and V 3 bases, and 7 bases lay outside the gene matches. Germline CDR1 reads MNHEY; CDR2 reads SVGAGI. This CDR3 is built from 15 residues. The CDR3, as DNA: TGTGCCAGCAGTTATATAGGGACAGGGCCATACGAGCAGTACTTC. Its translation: CASSYIGTGPYEQYF.

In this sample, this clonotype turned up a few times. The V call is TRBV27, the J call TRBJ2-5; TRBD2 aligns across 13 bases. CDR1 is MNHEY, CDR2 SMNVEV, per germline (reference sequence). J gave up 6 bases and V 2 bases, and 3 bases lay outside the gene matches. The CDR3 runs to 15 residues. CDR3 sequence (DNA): TGTGCCAGCAGTTTAGGGACTAGCGGGGAGAAGACCCAGTACTTC. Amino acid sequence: CASSLGTSGEKTQYF.

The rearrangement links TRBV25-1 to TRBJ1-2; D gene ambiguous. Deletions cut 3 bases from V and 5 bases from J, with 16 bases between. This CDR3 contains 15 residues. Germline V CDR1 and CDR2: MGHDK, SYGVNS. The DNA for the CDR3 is TGTGCCAGCAGTGACACACACAACCCGGGGTATGGCTACACCTTC. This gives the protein CASSDTHNPGYGYTF.

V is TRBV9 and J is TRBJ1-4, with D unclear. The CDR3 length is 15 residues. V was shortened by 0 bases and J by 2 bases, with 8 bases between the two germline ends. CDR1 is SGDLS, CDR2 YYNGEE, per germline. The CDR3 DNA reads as TGTGCCAGCAGCGTAGGGGAAGTGACTAATGAAAAACTGTTTTTT. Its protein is CASSVGEVTNEKLFF. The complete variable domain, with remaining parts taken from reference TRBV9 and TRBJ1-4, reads DSGVTQTPKHLITATGQRVTLRCSPRSGDLSVYWYQQSLDQGLQFLIQYYNGEERAKGNILERFSAQQFPDLHSELNLSSLELGDSALYFCASSVGEVTNEKLFFGSGTQLSVL.

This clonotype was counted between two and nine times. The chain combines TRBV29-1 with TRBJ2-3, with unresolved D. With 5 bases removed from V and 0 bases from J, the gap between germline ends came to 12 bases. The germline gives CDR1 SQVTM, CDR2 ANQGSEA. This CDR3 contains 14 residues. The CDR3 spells CSVQIGFSTDTQYF. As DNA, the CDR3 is TGCAGCGTTCAGATAGGGTTTAGCACAGATACGCAGTATTTT.

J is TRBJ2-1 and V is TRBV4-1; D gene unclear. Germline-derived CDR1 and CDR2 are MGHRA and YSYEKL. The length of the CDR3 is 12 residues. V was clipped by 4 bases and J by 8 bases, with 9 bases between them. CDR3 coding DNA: TGCGCCAGCAGCCCCAAAAACGATGAGCAGTTCTTC. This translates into CASSPKNDEQFF.

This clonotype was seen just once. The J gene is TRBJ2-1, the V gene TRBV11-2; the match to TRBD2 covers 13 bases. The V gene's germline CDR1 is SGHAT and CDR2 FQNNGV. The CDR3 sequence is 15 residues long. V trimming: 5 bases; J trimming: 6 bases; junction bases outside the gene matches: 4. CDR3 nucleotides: TGTGCCAGCAGCCCGGGGACTAGCGGGGTCAATGAGCAGTTCTTC. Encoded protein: CASSPGTSGVNEQFF.

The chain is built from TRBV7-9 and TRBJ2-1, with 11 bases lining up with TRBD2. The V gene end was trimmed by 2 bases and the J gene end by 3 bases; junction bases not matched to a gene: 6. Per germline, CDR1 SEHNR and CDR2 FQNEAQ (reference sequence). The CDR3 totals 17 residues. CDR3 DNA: TGTGCCAGCAGCTTAAGGCTAGCGGGGGGACACTACAATGAGCAGTTCTTC. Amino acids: CASSLRLAGGHYNEQFF.

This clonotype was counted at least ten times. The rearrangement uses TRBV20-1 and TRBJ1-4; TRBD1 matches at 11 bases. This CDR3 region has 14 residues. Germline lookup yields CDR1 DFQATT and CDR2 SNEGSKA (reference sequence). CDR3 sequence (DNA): TGCAGCCTACGAACCGGGACAGGGGGTGAAAAACTGTTTTTT. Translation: CSLRTGTGGEKLFF.

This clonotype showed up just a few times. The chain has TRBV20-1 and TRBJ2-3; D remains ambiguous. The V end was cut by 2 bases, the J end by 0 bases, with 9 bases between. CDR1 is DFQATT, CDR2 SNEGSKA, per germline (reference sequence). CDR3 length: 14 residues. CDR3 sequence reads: CSARRSLSTDTQYF. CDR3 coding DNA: TGCAGTGCTAGACGAAGCTTAAGCACAGATACGCAGTATTTT.

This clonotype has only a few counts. Here the CDR3 DNA reads TGCAGCGTTTCCGGGAGACCCTATGGCTACACCTTC. Translated: CSVSGRPYGYTF. This chain uses TRBV29-1 with TRBJ1-2; no reliable D call. The CDR3 spans 12 residues. Germline-derived CDR1 and CDR2 are SQVTM and ANQGSEA. Trimming took off 5 bases at V and 4 bases at J, with 11 bases between the two ends.

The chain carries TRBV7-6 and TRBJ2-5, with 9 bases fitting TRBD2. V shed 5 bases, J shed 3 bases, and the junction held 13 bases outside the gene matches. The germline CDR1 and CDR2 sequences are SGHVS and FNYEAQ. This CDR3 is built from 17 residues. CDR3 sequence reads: CASSPWGSGGPKETQYF. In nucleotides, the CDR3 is TGTGCCAGCAGCCCCTGGGGTAGCGGGGGCCCCAAAGAGACCCAGTACTTC. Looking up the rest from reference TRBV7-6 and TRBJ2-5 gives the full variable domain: GAGVSQSPRYKVTKRGQDVALRCDPISGHVSLYWYRQALGQGPEFLTYFNYEAQQDKSGLPNDRFSAERPEGSISTLTIQRTEQRDSAMYRCASSPWGSGGPKETQYFGPGTRLLVL.